The source of this T cell receptor (beta chain) is a study of blood T cell repertoires in COVID-19. This clone was counted only a few times. Authors' methods: Using reference gene primer amplification, nucleated cell counts were estimated. Method: immunoSEQ multiplex PCR; TCRdb's copy keeps in-frame clones and lacks some. That table furnishes V, J and clone size, whereas the DNA furnished D and trimming. Here the sample spans hundreds of thousands of clones, around 90% being singletons. Unmatched junction bases numbered 5, after V lost 3 bases and J lost 4 bases. CDR1 SNHLY and CDR2 FYNNEI come from the germline V gene. The CDR3 consists of 14 residues.

This TCR derives from a woman aged 18-29 years with acute COVID-19. Sequencing was done on a sample of PBMCs or T cells enriched from blood (not recorded which). This chain joins TRBV2 and TRBJ1-1; 7 bases agree with TRBD1. CDR3 loop: CASSEEEGATEAFF. In nucleotides, the CDR3 is TGTGCCAGCAGTGAGGAGGAGGGGGCCACTGAAGCTTTCTTT.